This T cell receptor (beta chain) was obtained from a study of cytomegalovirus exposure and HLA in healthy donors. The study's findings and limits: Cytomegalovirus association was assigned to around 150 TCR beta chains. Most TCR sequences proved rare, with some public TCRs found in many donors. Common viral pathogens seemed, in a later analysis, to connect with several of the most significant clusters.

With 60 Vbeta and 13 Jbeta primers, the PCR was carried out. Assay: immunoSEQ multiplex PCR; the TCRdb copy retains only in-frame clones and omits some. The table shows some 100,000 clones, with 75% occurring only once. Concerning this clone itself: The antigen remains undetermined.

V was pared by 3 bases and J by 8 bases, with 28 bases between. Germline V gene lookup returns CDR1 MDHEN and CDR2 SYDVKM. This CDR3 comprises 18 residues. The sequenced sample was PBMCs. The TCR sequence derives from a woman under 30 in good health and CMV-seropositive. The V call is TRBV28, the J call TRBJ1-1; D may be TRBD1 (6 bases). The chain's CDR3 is CASSFGFRGGTLPREAFF. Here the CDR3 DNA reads TGTGCCAGCAGTTTTGGTTTTAGGGGGGGAACACTGCCTCGGGAAGCTTTCTTT.